One and the same sample provided the 20 T cell receptor beta chains below, sequenced in a study of blood T cell repertoires in COVID-19. Assay used: immunoSEQ multiplex PCR; TCRdb lists only in-frame clones, some missing. The sample includes over 150,000 clones, 87% seen only once; the top ten take approximately 2%. Sequenced input: PBMCs or T cells enriched from blood (not recorded which). These receptors all come from a woman aged 25 to 39 who had recovered from COVID-19.

The rearrangement uses TRBV7-3 and TRBJ2-3; the match to TRBD2 covers 15 bases. The CDR3 contains 17 residues. With 6 bases clipped from V and 0 bases from J, the junction kept 4 bases outside the gene matches. CDR1 SGHTA and CDR2 FQGTGA come from the germline V gene. The CDR3 bases are TGTGCCAGCAGTTCCGGGACTAGCGGGAGGAGCACAGATACGCAGTATTTT. Its translation: CASSSGTSGRSTDTQYF.

The V call is TRBV10-3, the J call TRBJ1-1; possibly TRBD1 for D (5 bases). The V and J ends lost 3 bases and 1 base respectively, with 18 bases between them. CDR3 size: 17 residues. CDR1 is ENHRY, CDR2 SYGVKD, per germline. This CDR3 is CAISDTGRRVTNTEAFF. Written as DNA, the CDR3 is TGTGCCATCAGTGACACAGGTCGGAGGGTCACGAACACTGAAGCTTTCTTT.

This chain uses TRBV5-1 with TRBJ1-6; 10 bases are a match to TRBD1. This CDR3 contains 15 residues. The germline V gene has CDR1 SGHRS and CDR2 YFSETQ. The junction had 6 bases not matched to a gene; V was cut back by 4 bases and J by 8 bases. Written as DNA, the CDR3 is TGCGCCAGCAGCCAAACCGGGACAGGGGATTCACCCCTCCACTTT. It encodes CASSQTGTGDSPLHF.

This chain uses TRBV4-2 with TRBJ1-2; a weak D match, TRBD1 (5 bases). Germline values: CDR1 LGHNA, CDR2 YNFKEQ. The V gene lost 3 bases and the J gene lost 6 bases, with 26 bases spanning the gap. CDR3 size: 18 residues. CDR3: CASSHLQKPTGSGDGYTF. DNA for the CDR3: TGTGCCAGCAGCCACTTGCAAAAACCCACAGGATCGGGTGATGGCTACACCTTC.

The CDR3 here is CASSLVSGEGADEQFF. The CDR3 DNA is TGTGCCAGCAGCTTAGTGTCGGGGGAGGGAGCGGACGAGCAGTTCTTC. The V and J genes are TRBV7-2 and TRBJ2-1; 7 bases are a match to TRBD2. Germline lookup yields CDR1 SGHTA and CDR2 FQGNSA. The CDR3 contains 16 residues. With V trimmed by 1 base and J by 10 bases, 13 bases remained unmatched.

V gene TRBV11-2 combines with J gene TRBJ2-3; 8 bases align to TRBD2. V was pared by 5 bases and J by 1 base, with 5 bases of the junction left unmatched. The CDR3 is 15 residues long. The germline V gene has CDR1 SGHAT and CDR2 FQNNGV. CDR3 region: CASSVSGERTDTQYF. CDR3 coding DNA: TGTGCCAGCAGCGTTAGCGGGGAGCGCACAGATACGCAGTATTTT.

The chain carries TRBV30 and TRBJ1-5; D gene unclear. Germline loops: CDR1 GTSNPN, CDR2 SVGIG (reference sequence). The ends were cut back, 4 bases at V and 4 bases at J, with 11 bases in the middle. CDR3 size: 13 residues. This CDR3 reads CAWNNGGNQPQHF. In nucleotides, the CDR3 is TGTGCCTGGAACAATGGCGGTAATCAGCCCCAGCATTTT. Complete variable domain (other parts from reference TRBV30 and TRBJ1-5): SQTIHQWPATLVQPVGSPLSLECTVEGTSNPNLYWYRQAAGRGLQLLFYSVGIGQISSEVPQNLSASRPQDRQFILSSKKLLLSDSGFYLCAWNNGGNQPQHFGDGTRLSIL.

J is TRBJ2-3 and V is TRBV10-3; TRBD1 matches at 7 bases. The CDR3 consists of 17 residues. Trimming removed 6 bases from V and 1 base from J; junction bases left unmatched: 13. Per the germline V gene, CDR1 is ENHRY and CDR2 is SYGVKD. CDR3 amino acids: CAIRESPETGRTDTQYF. CDR3 nucleotides: TGTGCCATCAGAGAATCACCCGAGACAGGGCGCACAGATACGCAGTATTTT.

The chain combines TRBV29-1 with TRBJ1-1; D ambiguous. Deletions cut 3 bases from V and 3 bases from J, with 11 bases between. There are 13 residues in the CDR3. Germline-derived CDR1 and CDR2 are SQVTM and ANQGSEA. CDR3 in amino acids: CSVEDPRDTEAFF. The DNA of the CDR3 is TGCAGCGTTGAGGATCCGCGGGACACTGAAGCTTTCTTT.

Note on this clone: At one of its ends the junction is not consistent with the germline gene, which may arise from a read error. V usage is TRBV5-4 and J usage is TRBJ2-5, with 9 bases fitting TRBD1. This CDR3 has 14 residues. Germline loops: CDR1 SGHNT, CDR2 YYREEE (reference sequence). CDR3 sequence (DNA): TGTGCCAGCAGCTTGGGACAGGGGGAAGACACCCAGTACTTC. Amino acids: CASSLGQGEDTQYF.

CDR3 nucleotides: TGTGCCTGGGCCCCCCCAGTCCTCCAACCCGGGGCTTTCTTT. It is translated as CAWAPPVLQPGAFF. The gene calls are TRBV30 and TRBJ1-1, with unresolved D. This CDR3 has 14 residues. Germline-derived CDR1 and CDR2 are GTSNPN and SVGIG (reference sequence). V lost 5 bases and J 11 bases, leaving 24 bases between the germline ends.

CDR3 bases: TGTGCCTGGAGTGTATTGCTAAGGGGTGAAAAACTGTTTTTT. Protein sequence: CAWSVLLRGEKLFF. The chain links TRBV30 to TRBJ1-4, with a weak D call TRBD1 (5 bases). The CDR3 contains 14 residues. Trimming pared 0 bases from V and 7 bases from J, leaving 12 bases between. CDR1 is GTSNPN, CDR2 SVGIG, per germline (reference sequence). The entire variable domain, with the rest obtained from reference TRBV30 and TRBJ1-4, is as follows: SQTIHQWPATLVQPVGSPLSLECTVEGTSNPNLYWYRQAAGRGLQLLFYSVGIGQISSEVPQNLSASRPQDRQFILSSKKLLLSDSGFYLCAWSVLLRGEKLFFGSGTQLSVL.

The chain combines TRBV3-1 (or the pseudogene TRBV3-2) with TRBJ2-1; 9 bases match TRBD2. This CDR3 region has 14 residues. V was pared by 6 bases and J by 7 bases, with 7 bases of the junction left unmatched. Germline V gene sequence: CDR1 LGHDT, CDR2 YNNKEL (reference sequence). The CDR3 here is CASRGDSGGNEQFF. Written as DNA, the CDR3 is TGTGCCAGCAGAGGGGATAGCGGGGGTAATGAGCAGTTCTTC.

The chain uses TRBV11-2 and TRBJ2-1; D remains ambiguous. V lost 6 bases and J 6 bases, leaving 6 bases between the germline ends. The CDR3 is 11 amino acids. Germline assignment: CDR1 SGHAT and CDR2 FQNNGV. The CDR3 region has the DNA TGTGCCAGCAGTAGAGGCAATGAGCAGTTCTTC. Protein product: CASSRGNEQFF.

The chain recombines TRBV6-2 or TRBV6-3 with TRBJ2-7, with 8 bases that match TRBD1. V shed 6 bases and J 4 bases; nucleotides not matched to a gene: 2. The CDR3 is 12 residues long. Germline V lookup: CDR1 MNHEY, CDR2 SVGEGT. CDR3 in amino acids: CASSGQGYEQYF. The CDR3 DNA reads TGTGCCAGCAGCGGACAGGGTTACGAGCAGTACTTC.

This clone has only a few counts. The chain joins TRBV19 to TRBJ1-2; 7 bases fit TRBD1. Trimming took 8 bases from V and 4 from J; bases not matched to a gene: 10. CDR3 size: 14 residues. Looked up from germline, CDR1 is LNHDA and CDR2 is SQIVND (reference sequence). This chain's CDR3 is CASLVRGGGYGYTF. The DNA for the CDR3 is TGTGCCAGTCTGGTTAGAGGGGGCGGCTATGGCTACACCTTC.

J is TRBJ1-5 and V is TRBV7-6; D is possibly TRBD1 (6 bases). The CDR3 consists of 15 residues. The germline CDR1 and CDR2 sequences are SGHVS and FNYEAQ. The V and J ends lost 7 bases and 11 bases respectively, with 24 bases between them. Here the CDR3 reads CASTPSAGAIMAQHF. The CDR3 coding sequence is TGTGCCAGCACCCCTTCTGCGGGGGCAATCATGGCCCAGCATTTT.

V is TRBV7-2 and J is TRBJ1-6, with D possibly TRBD1 on 6 matching bases. Per germline, CDR1 SGHTA and CDR2 FQGNSA. The length of the CDR3 is 16 residues. The V and J ends lost 2 bases and 8 bases respectively, with 16 bases between them. The DNA for the CDR3 is TGTGCCAGCAGCTTAAAGTTCTTGGCAGGGGATTCACCCCTCCACTTT. This translates into CASSLKFLAGDSPLHF.

This clone has a single count. Here the CDR3 reads CASSLGLAGSYNEQFF. The CDR3 DNA follows: TGTGCCAGCAGCTTAGGACTAGCGGGGTCTTACAATGAGCAGTTCTTC. The chain carries TRBV7-9 and TRBJ2-1; 11 bases line up with TRBD2. Germline V gives CDR1 SEHNR, CDR2 FQNEAQ (reference sequence). After removal of 1 base from V and 4 bases from J, the junction contained 3 bases not matched to a gene. This CDR3 is 16 amino acids long.

CDR3 DNA sequence: TGTGCCAGCAGCATGCCGGCGGGCGGCGGAGTGCATGAGCAGTTCTTC. Amino acid sequence: CASSMPAGGGVHEQFF. The chain has TRBV5-4 and TRBJ2-1, with D possibly being TRBD2 (5 bases). This CDR3 is 16 amino acids long. The germline V and J ends were trimmed by 4 bases and 8 bases, with 22 bases remaining between them. Germline V gene sequence: CDR1 SGHNT, CDR2 YYREEE (reference sequence).